What follows describes a single TCR beta chain. The data were taken from a study of cytomegalovirus exposure and HLA in healthy donors. CDR3 length equals 15 residues. Unmatched junction bases numbered 2, after V lost 4 bases and J lost 0 bases. CDR1 and CDR2 from the germline V gene are KGHSH and LQKENI. The study ran its PCR with 60 Vbeta and 13 Jbeta primers. Sequencing used immunoSEQ multiplex PCR; TCRdb keeps in-frame clones, though not all of them. The table lists 110,000 to 150,000 clones, more than 70% of them singletons, with about 2% in the top ten. The material sequenced was PBMCs. The chain joins TRBV18 to TRBJ2-3, with TRBD1 matching 9 bases. This sequence originates from a woman in her thirties or forties in good health and CMV-seronegative. The CDR3 sequence: CASSLQGASTDTQYF. In nucleotides, the CDR3 is TGTGCCAGCTCACTACAGGGGGCGAGCACAGATACGCAGTATTTT. Together with reference TRBV18 and TRBJ2-3, the CDR3 gives the full variable domain: NAGVMQNPRHLVRRRGQEARLRCSPMKGHSHVYWYRQLPEEGLKFMVYLQKENIIDESGMPKERFSAEFPKEGPSILRIQQVVRGDSAAYFCASSLQGASTDTQYFGPGTRLTVL.